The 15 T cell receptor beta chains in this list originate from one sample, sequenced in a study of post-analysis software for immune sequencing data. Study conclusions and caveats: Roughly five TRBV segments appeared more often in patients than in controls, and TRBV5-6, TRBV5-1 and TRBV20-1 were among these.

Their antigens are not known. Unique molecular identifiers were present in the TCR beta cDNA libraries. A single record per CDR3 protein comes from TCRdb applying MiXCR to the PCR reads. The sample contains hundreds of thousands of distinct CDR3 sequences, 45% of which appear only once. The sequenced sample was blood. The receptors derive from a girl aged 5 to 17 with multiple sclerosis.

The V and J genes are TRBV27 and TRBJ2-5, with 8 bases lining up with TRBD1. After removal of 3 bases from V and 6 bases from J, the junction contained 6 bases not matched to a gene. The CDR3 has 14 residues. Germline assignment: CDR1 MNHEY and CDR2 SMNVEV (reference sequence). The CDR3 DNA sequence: TGTGCCAGCAGTTTCGGGACAGGCGGGAAGACCCAGTACTTC. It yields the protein CASSFGTGGKTQYF.

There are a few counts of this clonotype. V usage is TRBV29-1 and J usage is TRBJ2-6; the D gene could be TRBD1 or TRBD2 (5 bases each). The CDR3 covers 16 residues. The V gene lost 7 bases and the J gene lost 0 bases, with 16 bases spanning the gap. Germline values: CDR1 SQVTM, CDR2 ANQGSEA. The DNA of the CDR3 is TGCAGCGCGTCCGGGACCATTGGCTCTGGGGCCAACGTCCTGACTTTC. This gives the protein CSASGTIGSGANVLTF.

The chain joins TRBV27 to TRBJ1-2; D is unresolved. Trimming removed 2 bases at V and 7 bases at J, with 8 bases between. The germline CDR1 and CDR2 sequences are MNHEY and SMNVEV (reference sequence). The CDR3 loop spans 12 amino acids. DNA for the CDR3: TGTGCCAGCAGTTTAAGTGGTCTTGGCTACACCTTC. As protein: CASSLSGLGYTF.

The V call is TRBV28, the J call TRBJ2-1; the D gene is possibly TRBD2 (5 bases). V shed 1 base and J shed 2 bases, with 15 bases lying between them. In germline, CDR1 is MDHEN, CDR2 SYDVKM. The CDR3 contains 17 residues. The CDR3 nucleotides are TGTGCCAGCAGTTTATATGTGGCGGGTGTTACCTACAATGAGCAGTTCTTC. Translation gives CASSLYVAGVTYNEQFF.

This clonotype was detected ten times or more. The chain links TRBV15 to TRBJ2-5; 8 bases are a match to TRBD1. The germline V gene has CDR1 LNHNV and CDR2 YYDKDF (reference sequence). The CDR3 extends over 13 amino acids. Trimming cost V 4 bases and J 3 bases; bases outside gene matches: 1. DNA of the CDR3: TGTGCCACCAGCAAGGACAGGGAAGAGACCCAGTACTTC. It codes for CATSKDREETQYF.

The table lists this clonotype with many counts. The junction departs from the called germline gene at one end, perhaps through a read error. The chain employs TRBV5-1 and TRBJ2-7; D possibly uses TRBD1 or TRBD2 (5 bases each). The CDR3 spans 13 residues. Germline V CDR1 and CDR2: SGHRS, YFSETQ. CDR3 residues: CASSLGESYEQYF. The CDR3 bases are TGTGCCAGCAGTTTAGGGGAGTCCTACGAGCAGTACTTC.

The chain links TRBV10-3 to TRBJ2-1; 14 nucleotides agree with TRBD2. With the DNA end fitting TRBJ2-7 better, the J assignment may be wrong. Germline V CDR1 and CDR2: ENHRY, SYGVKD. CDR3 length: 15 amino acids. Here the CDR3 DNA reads TGTGCCATCAACGAGGGGACTAGCGGGGGCAATGAGCAGTACTTC. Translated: CAINEGTSGGNEQYF.

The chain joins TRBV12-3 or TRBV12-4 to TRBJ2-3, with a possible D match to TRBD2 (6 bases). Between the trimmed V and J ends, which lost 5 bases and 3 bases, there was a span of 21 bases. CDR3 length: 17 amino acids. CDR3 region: CASSPDFGGASTDTQYF. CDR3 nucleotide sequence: TGTGCCAGCAGTCCAGACTTTGGCGGGGCCTCTACAGATACGCAGTATTTT.

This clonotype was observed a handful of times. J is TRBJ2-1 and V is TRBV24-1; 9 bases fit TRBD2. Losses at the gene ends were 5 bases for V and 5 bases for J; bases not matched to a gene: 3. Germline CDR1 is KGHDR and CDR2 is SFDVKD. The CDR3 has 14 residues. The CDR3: CATSGLAADNEQFF. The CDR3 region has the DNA TGTGCCACCAGTGGACTAGCGGCCGACAATGAGCAGTTCTTC.

The CDR3 here is CASSQEYLRNGGIYEQYF. CDR3 nucleotide sequence: TGCGCCAGCAGCCAAGAATATCTCCGGAACGGAGGGATCTACGAGCAGTACTTC. The rearrangement joins TRBV4-3 to TRBJ2-4, with D possibly matching TRBD2 (6 bases). The J call could be wrong; TRBJ2-7 is a better fit for the DNA end. The CDR3 extends over 18 amino acids. CDR1 and CDR2 (germline): LGHNA, YSLEER.

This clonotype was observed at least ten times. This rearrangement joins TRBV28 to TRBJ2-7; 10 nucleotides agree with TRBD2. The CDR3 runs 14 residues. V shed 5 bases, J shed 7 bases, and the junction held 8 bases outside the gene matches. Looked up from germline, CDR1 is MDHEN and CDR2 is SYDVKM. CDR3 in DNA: TGTGCCAGCAGTGCAGCGGGAGGGCCTCAAGAGCAGTACTTC. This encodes CASSAAGGPQEQYF.

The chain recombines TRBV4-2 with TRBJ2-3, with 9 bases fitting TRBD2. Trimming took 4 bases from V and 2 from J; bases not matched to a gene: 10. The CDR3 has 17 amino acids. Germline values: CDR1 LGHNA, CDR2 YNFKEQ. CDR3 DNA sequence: TGTGCCAGCAGCCCAAACCGGGCTAGCGGGACCACAGATACGCAGTATTTT. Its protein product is CASSPNRASGTTDTQYF.

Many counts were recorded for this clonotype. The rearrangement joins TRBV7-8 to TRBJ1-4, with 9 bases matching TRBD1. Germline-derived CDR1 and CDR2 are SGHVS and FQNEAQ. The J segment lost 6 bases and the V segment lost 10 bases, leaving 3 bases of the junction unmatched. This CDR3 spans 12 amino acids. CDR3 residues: CATRDRDEKLFF. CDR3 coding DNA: TGTGCCACCCGGGACAGGGATGAAAAACTGTTTTTT.

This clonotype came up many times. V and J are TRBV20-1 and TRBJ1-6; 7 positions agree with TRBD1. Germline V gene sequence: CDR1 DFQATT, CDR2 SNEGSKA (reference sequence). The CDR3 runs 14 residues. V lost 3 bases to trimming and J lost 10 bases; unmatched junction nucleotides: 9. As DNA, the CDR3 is TGCAGTGCTAGCCGGACAGGAGGGCCCTCACCCCTCCACTTT. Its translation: CSASRTGGPSPLHF.

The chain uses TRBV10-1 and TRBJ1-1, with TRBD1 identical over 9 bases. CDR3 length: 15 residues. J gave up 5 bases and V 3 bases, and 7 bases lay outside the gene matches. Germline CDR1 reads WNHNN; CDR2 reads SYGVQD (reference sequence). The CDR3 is CASSDRTGAPTEAFF. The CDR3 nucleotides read TGCGCCAGCAGTGACCGGACAGGGGCCCCAACTGAAGCTTTCTTT.